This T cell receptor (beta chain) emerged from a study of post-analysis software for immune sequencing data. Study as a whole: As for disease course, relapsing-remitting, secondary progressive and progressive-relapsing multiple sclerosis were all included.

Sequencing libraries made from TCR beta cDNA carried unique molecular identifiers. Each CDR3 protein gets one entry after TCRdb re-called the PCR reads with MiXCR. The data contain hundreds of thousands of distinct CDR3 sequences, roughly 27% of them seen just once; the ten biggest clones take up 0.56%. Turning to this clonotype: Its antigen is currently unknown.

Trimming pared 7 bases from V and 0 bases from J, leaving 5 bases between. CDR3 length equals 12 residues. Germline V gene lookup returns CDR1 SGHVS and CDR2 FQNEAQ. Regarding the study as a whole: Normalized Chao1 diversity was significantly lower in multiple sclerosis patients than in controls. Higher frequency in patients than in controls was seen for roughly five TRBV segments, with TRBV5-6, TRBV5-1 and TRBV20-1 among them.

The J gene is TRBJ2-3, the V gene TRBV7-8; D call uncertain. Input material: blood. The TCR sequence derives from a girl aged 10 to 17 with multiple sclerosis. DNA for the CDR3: TGTGCCAGCACCGGCAGCACAGATACGCAGTATTTT. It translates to CASTGSTDTQYF.